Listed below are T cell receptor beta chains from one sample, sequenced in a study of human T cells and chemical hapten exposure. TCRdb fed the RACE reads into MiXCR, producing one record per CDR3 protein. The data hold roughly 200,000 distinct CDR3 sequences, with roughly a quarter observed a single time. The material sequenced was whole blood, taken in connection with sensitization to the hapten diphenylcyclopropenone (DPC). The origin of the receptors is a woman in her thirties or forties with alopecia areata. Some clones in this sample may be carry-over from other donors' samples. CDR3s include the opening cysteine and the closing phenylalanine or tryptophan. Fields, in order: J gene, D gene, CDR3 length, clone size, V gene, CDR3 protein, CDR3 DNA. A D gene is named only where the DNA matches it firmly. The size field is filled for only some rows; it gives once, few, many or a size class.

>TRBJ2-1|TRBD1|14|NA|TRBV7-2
CATSPGQAYNEQFF
TGTGCCACCTCACCGGGACAGGCCTACAATGAGCAGTTCTTC
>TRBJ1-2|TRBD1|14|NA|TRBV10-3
CAISDYDRDSGYTF
TGTGCCATCAGTGACTACGACAGGGACTCTGGCTACACCTTC
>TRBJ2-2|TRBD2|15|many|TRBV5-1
CASSLTSGNTGELFF
TGCGCCAGCAGCTTAACTAGCGGCAACACCGGGGAGCTGTTTTTT
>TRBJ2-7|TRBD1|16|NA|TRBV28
CASSPPVGTGWDEQYF
TGTGCCAGCAGTCCCCCTGTGGGGACAGGGTGGGACGAGCAGTACTTC
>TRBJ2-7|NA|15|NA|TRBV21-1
CASSLGTSGSNEQYF
TGTGCCAGCAGCCTGGGGACTAGCGGGAGTAACGAGCAGTACTTC
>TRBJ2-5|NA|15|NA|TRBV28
CASIPDHPPRETQYF
TGTGCCAGCATTCCCGACCACCCTCCAAGAGAGACCCAGTACTTC
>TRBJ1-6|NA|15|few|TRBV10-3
CAISEGSSYNSPLHF
TGTGCCATCAGTGAGGGGAGCTCCTATAATTCACCCCTCCACTTT
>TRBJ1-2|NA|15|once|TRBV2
CASSERGQGGYGYTF
TGTGCCAGCAGTGAAAGGGGCCAGGGCGGCTATGGCTACACCTTC
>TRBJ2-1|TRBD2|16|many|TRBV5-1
CASSPGSGISYNEQFF
TGCGCCAGCAGCCCAGGAAGCGGGATCTCCTACAATGAGCAGTTCTTC
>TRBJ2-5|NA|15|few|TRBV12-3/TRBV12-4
CASSDLGSGVQTQYF
TGTGCCAGCAGCGATTTAGGCTCGGGGGTCCAGACCCAGTACTTC
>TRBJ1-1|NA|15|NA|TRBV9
CASSVQGSTNTEAFF
TGTGCCAGCAGCGTACAGGGAAGCACGAACACTGAAGCTTTCTTT
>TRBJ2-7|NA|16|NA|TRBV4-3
CASSPHPLRGVGEQYF
TGCGCCAGCAGCCCCCACCCTCTGAGGGGGGTAGGGGAGCAGTACTTC
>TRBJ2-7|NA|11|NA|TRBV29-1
CSVQGANEQYF
TGCAGCGTCCAAGGGGCCAACGAGCAGTACTTC
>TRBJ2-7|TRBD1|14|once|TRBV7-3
CASSQGQGGNEQYF
TGTGCCAGCAGCCAGGGACAGGGTGGGAACGAGCAGTACTTC
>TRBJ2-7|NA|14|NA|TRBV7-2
CASSTPLQAYEQYF
TGTGCCAGCAGCACCCCGCTCCAGGCCTACGAGCAGTACTTC
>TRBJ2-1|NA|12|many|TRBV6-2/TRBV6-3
CASSPERREQFF
TGTGCCAGCAGTCCGGAGAGAAGAGAGCAGTTCTTC
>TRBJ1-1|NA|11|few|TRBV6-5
CASGGGTEAFF
TGTGCCAGCGGGGGCGGCACTGAAGCTTTCTTT
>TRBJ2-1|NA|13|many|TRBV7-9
CASSLRGANEQFF
TGTGCCAGCAGCTTACGTGGGGCCAATGAGCAGTTCTTC
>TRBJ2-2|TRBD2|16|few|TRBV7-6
CASSLGASGITGELFF
TGTGCCAGCAGCTTAGGCGCTAGCGGGATTACCGGGGAGCTGTTTTTT
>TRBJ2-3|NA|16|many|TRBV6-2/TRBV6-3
CASTGGLREFSDTQYF
TGTGCCAGCACCGGGGGGCTGCGGGAATTTTCAGATACGCAGTATTTT
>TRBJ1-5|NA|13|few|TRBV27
CASRTGLEQPQHF
TGTGCCAGCAGGACAGGTCTAGAGCAGCCCCAGCATTTT
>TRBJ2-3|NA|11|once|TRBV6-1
CASHSTDTQYF
TGTGCCAGCCACAGCACAGATACGCAGTATTTT
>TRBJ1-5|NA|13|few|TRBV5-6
CASSVMSAQPQHF
TGTGCCAGCAGTGTCATGTCGGCTCAGCCCCAGCATTTT
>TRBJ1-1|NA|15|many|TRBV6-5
CASSSIGGLNTEAFF
TGTGCCAGCAGTTCCATTGGAGGGCTGAACACTGAAGCTTTCTTT
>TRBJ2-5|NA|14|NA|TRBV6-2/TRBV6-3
CASSFLGYQETQYF
TGTGCCAGCAGTTTCCTGGGATACCAAGAGACCCAGTACTTC
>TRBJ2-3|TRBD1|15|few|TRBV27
CASSGTGGSTDTQYF
TGTGCCAGCAGTGGGACAGGGGGAAGCACAGATACGCAGTATTTT
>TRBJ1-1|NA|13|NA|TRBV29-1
CSGIAQTGTEAFF
TGCAGCGGGATCGCTCAGACCGGTACTGAAGCTTTCTTT
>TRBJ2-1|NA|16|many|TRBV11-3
CASSLEPSTSFHEQFF
TGTGCCAGCAGCTTAGAACCCAGCACTAGCTTCCATGAGCAGTTCTTC
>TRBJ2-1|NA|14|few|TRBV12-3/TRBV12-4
CASSLAGDYNEQFF
TGTGCCAGCAGTTTGGCAGGGGACTACAATGAGCAGTTCTTC
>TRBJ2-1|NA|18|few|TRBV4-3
CASSQEGPSRFPGNEQFF
TGCGCCAGCAGCCAAGAAGGTCCTAGCAGATTCCCTGGGAATGAGCAGTTCTTC
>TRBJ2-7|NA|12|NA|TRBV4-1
CASSLPGREQYF
TGCGCCAGCAGCCTGCCAGGTCGAGAGCAGTACTTC
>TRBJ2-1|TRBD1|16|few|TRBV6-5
CASSYSRQGAGFEQFF
TGTGCCAGCAGTTACTCCAGACAGGGGGCCGGCTTCGAGCAGTTCTTC
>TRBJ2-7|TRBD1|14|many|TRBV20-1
CSAAAGTGVGEQYF
TGCAGTGCTGCTGCCGGGACAGGGGTCGGGGAGCAGTACTTC
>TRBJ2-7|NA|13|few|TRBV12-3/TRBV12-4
CASSLNSQTLQYF
TGTGCCAGCAGTTTAAACTCCCAAACCTTACAGTACTTC
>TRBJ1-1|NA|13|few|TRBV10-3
CAISEAVNTEAFF
TGTGCCATCAGTGAGGCTGTCAACACTGAAGCTTTCTTT
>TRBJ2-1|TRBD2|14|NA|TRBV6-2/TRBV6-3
CASSLLRGGREQFF
TGTGCCAGCAGCCTACTGAGGGGCGGGAGGGAACAGTTCTTC
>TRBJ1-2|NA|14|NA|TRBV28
CASSLISRPYGYTF
TGTGCCAGCAGTTTAATATCCAGGCCCTATGGCTACACCTTC
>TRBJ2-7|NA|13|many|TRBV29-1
CSALGGRTYEQYF
TGCAGTGCTTTGGGGGGTCGCACCTACGAGCAGTACTTC
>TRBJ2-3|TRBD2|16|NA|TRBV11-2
CASTGTSGRTTDTQYF
TGTGCCAGCACCGGGACTAGCGGGAGGACCACAGATACGCAGTATTTT
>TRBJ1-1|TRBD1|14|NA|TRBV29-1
CSVFGQGMNTEAFF
TGCAGCGTTTTCGGACAGGGAATGAACACTGAAGCTTTCTTT
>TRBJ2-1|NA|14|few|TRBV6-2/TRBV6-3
CASSYLPREHEQFF
TGTGCCAGCAGTTACCTACCCAGGGAACATGAGCAGTTCTTC
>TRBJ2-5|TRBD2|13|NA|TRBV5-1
CASSTSGGETQYF
TGCGCCAGCTCGACTAGCGGGGGAGAGACCCAGTACTTC
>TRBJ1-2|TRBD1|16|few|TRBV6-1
CASRDIPGQGTYGYTF
TGTGCCAGCAGAGACATACCGGGACAGGGGACCTATGGCTACACCTTC
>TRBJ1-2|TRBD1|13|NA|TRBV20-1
CSADLQGGYGYTF
TGCAGTGCTGACCTACAGGGGGGCTATGGCTACACCTTC
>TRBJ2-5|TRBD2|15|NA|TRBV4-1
CASSQEGLAGGTQYF
TGCGCCAGCAGCCAAGAAGGACTAGCGGGGGGGACCCAGTACTTC
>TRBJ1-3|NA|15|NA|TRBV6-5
CASKGNAILGNTIYF
TGTGCCAGCAAGGGGAACGCCATCTTGGGAAACACCATATATTTT
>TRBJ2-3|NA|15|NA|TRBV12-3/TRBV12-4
CASRKDGGSTDTQYF
TGTGCCAGCAGAAAGGACGGGGGTTCCACAGATACGCAGTATTTT
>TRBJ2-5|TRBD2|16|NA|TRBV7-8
CASSSRLAGLQETQYF
TGTGCCAGCAGCTCCCGACTAGCGGGACTTCAAGAGACCCAGTACTTC
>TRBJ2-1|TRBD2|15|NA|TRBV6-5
CASSYSELAGREQFF
TGTGCCAGCAGTTACTCGGAGCTAGCCGGGAGGGAGCAGTTCTTC
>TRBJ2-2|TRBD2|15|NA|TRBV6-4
CASSELAGSTGELFF
TGTGCCAGCAGTGAACTAGCGGGGAGCACCGGGGAGCTGTTTTTT
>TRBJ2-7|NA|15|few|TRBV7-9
CASSLVKGVSYEQYF
TGTGCCAGCAGCTTAGTTAAGGGGGTCTCCTACGAGCAGTACTTC
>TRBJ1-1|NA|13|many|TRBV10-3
CAISDFLNTEAFF
TGTGCCATCAGTGACTTCTTGAACACTGAAGCTTTCTTT
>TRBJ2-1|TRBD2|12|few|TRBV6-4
CASSDSSGRQFF
TGTGCCAGCAGTGACTCTAGCGGGAGACAGTTCTTC
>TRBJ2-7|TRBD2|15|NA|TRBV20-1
CSAREGLAGSYEQYF
TGCAGTGCTAGAGAAGGACTAGCGGGAAGCTACGAGCAGTACTTC
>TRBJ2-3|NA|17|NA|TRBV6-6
CASLEAAGSYGTDTQYF
TGTGCCAGCTTGGAAGCGGCGGGGTCGTATGGCACAGATACGCAGTATTTT
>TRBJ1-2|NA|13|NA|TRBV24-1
CATSDSRVGGYTF
TGTGCCACCAGTGATTCCAGGGTCGGTGGCTACACCTTC
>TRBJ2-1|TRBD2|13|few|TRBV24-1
CATSDPGLAEQFF
TGTGCCACCAGTGATCCCGGACTAGCGGAGCAGTTCTTC
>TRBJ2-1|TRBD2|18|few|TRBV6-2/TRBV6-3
CASSYGLAGAGSYNEQFF
TGTGCCAGCAGTTACGGACTAGCGGGAGCAGGCTCCTACAATGAGCAGTTCTTC
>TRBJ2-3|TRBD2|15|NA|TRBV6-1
CASSDSGTSTDTQYF
TGTGCCAGCAGTGATAGCGGGACTAGCACAGATACGCAGTATTTT
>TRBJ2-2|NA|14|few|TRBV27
CASSSLSNTGELFF
TGTGCCAGCAGTTCCCTCTCGAACACCGGGGAGCTGTTTTTT